What follows are 27 T cell receptor beta chains derived from one specimen sequenced in a study of shared clonotypes between healthy human individuals. Clones were read by immunoSEQ multiplex PCR, and TCRdb kept only the in-frame ones, dropping some. This table has hundreds of thousands of clones, about 73% appearing once. The sample taken for sequencing was memory CD4+ T cells sorted from blood. Regarding subset: CD45RA-negative fraction. The receptors stem from a man aged 25 to 40 in good health.

The chain couples TRBV11-3 to TRBJ2-1; the match to TRBD2 covers 10 bases. Looked up from germline, CDR1 is SGHNT and CDR2 is YENEEA. The CDR3 spans 14 residues. The V and J ends lost 5 bases and 3 bases, in that order; junction bases with no gene match: 1. The DNA for the CDR3 is TGTGCCAGCAGCACTAGCGGGGTCTACAATGAGCAGTTCTTC. It yields the protein CASSTSGVYNEQFF.

This clone has a handful of counts. This rearrangement joins TRBV7-9 to TRBJ1-5, with D possibly TRBD1 on 6 matching bases. The CDR3 totals 12 residues. Germline values: CDR1 SEHNR, CDR2 FQNEAQ (reference sequence). V lost 7 bases and J lost 4, with 8 bases in between. CDR3 DNA: TGTGCCAGCACCACAGGGAATCAGCCCCAGCATTTT. This encodes CASTTGNQPQHF.

This chain connects TRBV5-5 to TRBJ2-7; 10 nucleotides line up with TRBD2. The CDR3 has 15 residues. Trimming removed 0 bases from V and 3 bases from J; junction bases left unmatched: 3. The germline CDR1 and CDR2 sequences are SGHKS and YYEKEE (reference sequence). The CDR3, as DNA: TGTGCCAGCAGCTTGGGGCTAGCGGGAGTCTACGAGCAGTACTTC. Encoded protein: CASSLGLAGVYEQYF.

The chain employs TRBV28 and TRBJ2-5; no firm D call. The CDR3 spans 14 residues. Per the germline V gene, CDR1 is MDHEN and CDR2 is SYDVKM. V was clipped by 3 bases and J by 3 bases, with 11 bases between them. CDR3 in amino acids: CASSLVGTEETQYF. The DNA of the CDR3 is TGTGCCAGCAGTTTGGTTGGAACAGAAGAGACCCAGTACTTC.

The rearrangement joins TRBV2 to TRBJ1-3; D is possibly TRBD1 (5 bases). The V and J ends lost 5 bases and 4 bases respectively, with 9 bases between them. CDR1 is SNHLY, CDR2 FYNNEI, per germline. The CDR3 extends over 13 amino acids. CDR3 DNA sequence: TGTGCCAGCAGTTCAGGGAGAGGAAACACCATATATTTT. Amino acid sequence: CASSSGRGNTIYF.

This clone was counted only a few times. This sequence joins TRBV10-3 and TRBJ2-1; 7 bases line up with TRBD1. CDR3 size: 11 residues. Unmatched junction bases numbered 3, after V lost 6 bases and J lost 10 bases. CDR1 ENHRY and CDR2 SYGVKD come from the germline V gene. The CDR3 coding sequence is TGTGCCATCAGGGGACAGCGGGAGCAGTTCTTC. This gives the protein CAIRGQREQFF.

This chain uses TRBV7-2 with TRBJ2-7; 7 bases match TRBD2. Germline trimming cut 0 bases from V and 7 bases from J; bases unmatched to any gene: 12. The CDR3 runs to 16 residues. In germline, CDR1 is SGHTA, CDR2 FQGNSA. The CDR3 loop reads CASSLAAGTKSGEQYF. In DNA, the CDR3 is TGTGCCAGCAGCTTAGCGGCCGGGACTAAGTCGGGAGAGCAGTACTTC.

This sequence joins TRBV6-6 and TRBJ2-1, with D unclear. CDR1 and CDR2 from the germline V gene are MNHNY and SVGAGI (reference sequence). Trimming shortened V by 4 bases and J by 5 bases, and 9 bases separated the two germline ends. CDR3 length equals 13 residues. The CDR3 DNA sequence: TGTGCCAGCAGTTGGCGGAGAAACAATGAGCAGTTCTTC. It encodes CASSWRRNNEQFF.

This rearrangement joins TRBV5-6 to TRBJ2-7; D is tentatively TRBD1 or TRBD2 (5 bases each). The CDR3 consists of 15 residues. V lost 0 bases and J 4 bases, leaving 14 bases between the germline ends. Germline loops: CDR1 SGHDT, CDR2 YYEEEE. This CDR3 reads CASSLGGGFGYEQYF. The CDR3 coding sequence is TGTGCCAGCAGCTTGGGGGGCGGGTTTGGTTACGAGCAGTACTTC.

The rearrangement uses TRBV9 and TRBJ1-4; 7 bases fit TRBD1. Per germline, CDR1 SGDLS and CDR2 YYNGEE. This CDR3 has 16 amino acids. Trimming cost V 4 bases and J 0 bases; bases outside gene matches: 6. The CDR3 coding sequence is TGTGCCAGCAGCCCCTTGGGGACAGCAACTAATGAAAAACTGTTTTTT. It encodes CASSPLGTATNEKLFF.

A word on this clone: One base separates it from a far larger clone, so it is likely a read error. The same CDR3 also results from other DNA sequences found in this sample. J is TRBJ2-7 and V is TRBV5-1, with D perhaps being TRBD1 or TRBD2 (5 bases each). The CDR3 length is 12 residues. Trimming stripped 6 bases from V and 3 bases from J, with 10 bases between. CDR1 and CDR2 (germline): SGHRS, YFSETQ. The CDR3 DNA follows: TGCGCCAGCACCCTTGGGGGCTACGAGCAGTACTTC. This sequence encodes CASTLGGYEQYF.

In this sample, this clone turned up many times. This rearrangement joins TRBV29-1 to TRBJ2-7, with 12 bases identical to TRBD2. Germline V CDR1 and CDR2: SQVTM, ANQGSEA. The CDR3 contains 15 residues. V shed 6 bases and J 6 bases; nucleotides not matched to a gene: 12. The CDR3 here is CSVDRLAGDPGEQYF. The DNA for the CDR3 is TGCAGCGTAGATCGACTAGCGGGAGATCCCGGCGAGCAGTACTTC.

V and J are TRBV6-4 and TRBJ1-1, with TRBD1 as a possible D gene (6 bases). The CDR3 runs 19 residues. The ends were cut back, 3 bases at V and 3 bases at J, with 26 bases in the middle. Germline V CDR1 and CDR2: MRHNA, SNTAGT. The CDR3 loop is CASSELVRHGLRGDTEAFF. CDR3 DNA sequence: TGTGCCAGCAGTGAACTTGTCCGACACGGCCTAAGGGGGGACACTGAAGCTTTCTTT.

The rearrangement links TRBV5-1 to TRBJ2-3; D is perhaps TRBD2 (6 bases). The CDR3 totals 14 residues. Germline assignment: CDR1 SGHRS and CDR2 YFSETQ. The V gene lost 2 bases and the J gene lost 2 bases, with 9 bases spanning the gap. The CDR3 nucleotides read TGCGCCAGCAGCTTCCCTAGCGACACAGATACGCAGTATTTT. Translation: CASSFPSDTDTQYF.

This clone was counted between two and nine times. The V and J genes are TRBV30 and TRBJ2-5; no reliable D call. V lost 3 bases and J 1 base, leaving 9 bases between the germline ends. CDR1 is GTSNPN, CDR2 SVGIG, per germline (reference sequence). This CDR3 spans 13 amino acids. For the CDR3, the DNA is TGTGCCTGGAGGGGAAGACTCCAAGAGACCCAGTACTTC. The encoded protein is CAWRGRLQETQYF. Variable domain in full (rest from reference TRBV30 and TRBJ2-5): SQTIHQWPATLVQPVGSPLSLECTVEGTSNPNLYWYRQAAGRGLQLLFYSVGIGQISSEVPQNLSASRPQDRQFILSSKKLLLSDSGFYLCAWRGRLQETQYFGPGTRLLVL.

The chain is built from TRBV5-6 and TRBJ2-1; no reliable D call. V lost 0 bases, J lost 9 bases, and 10 bases lay in between. CDR1 and CDR2 (germline): SGHDT, YYEEEE. The CDR3 totals 13 residues. The CDR3 coding sequence is TGTGCCAGCAGCTTGGATCGGTTGGGTGAGCAGTTCTTC. Protein product: CASSLDRLGEQFF.

As for this clone: This may stem from a read error, because a much larger clone lies one nucleotide away. This chain links TRBV25-1 with TRBJ2-2, with TRBD1 matching 10 bases. This CDR3 spans 15 amino acids. Germline CDR1 and CDR2: MGHDK and SYGVNS. V was clipped by 6 bases and J by 6 bases; unmatched bases: 7. The CDR3 region is CASREDRGQAGELFF. The CDR3 DNA sequence: TGTGCCAGCAGGGAAGACAGGGGGCAGGCCGGGGAGCTGTTTTTT.

The V and J genes are TRBV5-4 and TRBJ2-3, with 14 bases lining up with TRBD2. CDR1 is SGHNT, CDR2 YYREEE, per germline (reference sequence). The CDR3 sequence is 16 residues long. V gave up 4 bases and J gave up 6 bases; unmatched junction bases: 7. Here the CDR3 DNA reads TGTGCCAGCAGCCGGGGGACTAGCGGGAGCGATGATACGCAGTATTTT. This encodes CASSRGTSGSDDTQYF.

The chain combines TRBV6-1 with TRBJ2-1; the D gene could be TRBD1 or TRBD2 (6 bases each). Germline V gene data show CDR1 as MNHNS and CDR2 as SASEGT. The CDR3 covers 17 residues. V was clipped by 0 bases and J by 0 bases, with 12 bases between them. In DNA, the CDR3 is TGTGCCAGCAGTGAAGCGGGGGGCCTAAGCTCCTACAATGAGCAGTTCTTC. It codes for CASSEAGGLSSYNEQFF.

V and J are TRBV15 and TRBJ1-2; D is undetermined. CDR1 is LNHNV and CDR2 is YYDKDF in the germline V gene (reference sequence). The CDR3 contains 14 residues. V dropped 4 bases and J dropped 6 bases, with 15 bases sitting between them. The CDR3 region is CATSTRTTGDGYTF. The CDR3 DNA sequence: TGTGCCACCAGCACCCGTACGACCGGGGATGGCTACACCTTC.

The chain recombines TRBV5-8 with TRBJ1-3; D uncertain. V was shortened by 1 base and J by 8 bases, with 7 bases between the two germline ends. CDR1 and CDR2 from the germline V gene are SGHTS and YDEGEE. The CDR3 is 12 residues long. DNA for the CDR3: TGTGCCAGCAGCTTGAAGAGATACACCATATATTTT. This codes for CASSLKRYTIYF.

J is TRBJ1-5 and V is TRBV2, with 7 bases fitting TRBD1. CDR1 SNHLY and CDR2 FYNNEI come from the germline V gene. The CDR3 loop spans 16 amino acids. The trim removed 8 bases at V and 2 bases at J, leaving 12 bases unmatched. Here the CDR3 reads CASGAFTGVGNQPQHF. The DNA for the CDR3 is TGTGCCAGCGGGGCTTTTACAGGGGTCGGCAATCAGCCCCAGCATTTT.

CDR3 in DNA: TGTGCCAGCTGGACAGGGTCCTACGAGCAGTACTTC. Protein: CASWTGSYEQYF. The V call is TRBV28, the J call TRBJ2-7; 8 bases are a match to TRBD1. Germline trimming cut 8 bases from V and 1 base from J; bases unmatched to any gene: 1. The length of the CDR3 is 12 residues. CDR1 is MDHEN, CDR2 SYDVKM, per germline.

The rearrangement links TRBV27 to TRBJ2-5; D is undetermined. V lost 6 bases to trimming and J lost 1 base, with 15 bases between them. Germline CDR1 is MNHEY and CDR2 is SMNVEV (reference sequence). This CDR3 has 15 residues. The CDR3 reads CASSPFTASQETQYF. The CDR3, as DNA: TGTGCCAGCAGCCCGTTTACCGCCTCCCAAGAGACCCAGTACTTC.

On this clone itself: Other DNA sequences in the same sample also yield this CDR3. This chain links TRBV14 with TRBJ1-5; D possibly corresponds to TRBD1 (6 bases). Germline loops: CDR1 SGHDN, CDR2 FVKESK. The length of the CDR3 is 13 residues. Trimming removed 9 bases from V and 3 bases from J, with 12 bases in between. This chain's CDR3 is CASSQGLNQPQHF. The CDR3 DNA reads as TGTGCCAGTTCACAGGGCCTCAATCAGCCCCAGCATTTT.

The genes are TRBV10-3 and TRBJ2-2; a weak D match, TRBD1 (7 bases). V lost 3 bases and J lost 4, with 12 bases in between. Germline V gives CDR1 ENHRY, CDR2 SYGVKD. The CDR3 consists of 15 residues. For the CDR3, the DNA is TGTGCCATCAGTGACCGGCGGGACAGCACCGGGGAGCTGTTTTTT. This translates into CAISDRRDSTGELFF.

This clone was counted between two and nine times. This rearrangement joins TRBV6-6 to TRBJ2-7; perhaps D is TRBD1 or TRBD2 (6 bases each). CDR3 length: 16 amino acids. V was trimmed by 7 bases and J by 0 bases, leaving 19 bases between them. Germline CDR1 is MNHNY and CDR2 is SVGAGI (reference sequence). CDR3 in DNA: TGTGCCAGCACCGCCTCGGGGGCCGATAGCTCCTACGAGCAGTACTTC. It yields the protein CASTASGADSSYEQYF.